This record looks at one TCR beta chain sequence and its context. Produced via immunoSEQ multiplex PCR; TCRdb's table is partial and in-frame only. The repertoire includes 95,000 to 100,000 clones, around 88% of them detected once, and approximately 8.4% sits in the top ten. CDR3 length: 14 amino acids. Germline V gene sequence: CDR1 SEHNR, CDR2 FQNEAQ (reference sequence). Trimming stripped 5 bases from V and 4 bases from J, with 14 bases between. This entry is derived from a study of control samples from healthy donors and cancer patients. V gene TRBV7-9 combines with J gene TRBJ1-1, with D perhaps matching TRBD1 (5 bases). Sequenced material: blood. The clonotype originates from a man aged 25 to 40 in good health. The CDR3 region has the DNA TGTGCCAGCAGCCCCCAGGGTGGGGGCACTGAAGCTTTCTTT. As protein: CASSPQGGGTEAFF.